This T cell receptor (beta chain) comes out of a study of blood T cell repertoires in COVID-19. Whole-study context: Donors in the United States, Italy and Spain gave samples during acute or convalescent COVID-19. T cells, B-cell-depleted T cells, or PBMCs provided the cDNA or gDNA that served as material.

V lost 2 bases and J 5 bases, leaving 15 bases between the germline ends. The CDR3 extends over 15 amino acids. Germline-derived CDR1 and CDR2 are MDHEN and SYDVKM. TCRdb's copy holds only in-frame clones and misses some; the assay was immunoSEQ multiplex PCR. The top ten hold 2% to 2.5% of the sample, which has 220,000 or so clones, about 80% seen once. The chain carries TRBV28 and TRBJ1-2; D is possibly TRBD1 (6 bases). This receptor was identified in a woman aged 60 to 75 with acute or convalescent COVID-19. The sequencing sample was made of peripheral blood. In DNA form, the CDR3 reads TGTGCCAGCAGTTTACCCCAGGGGAGGGGATATGGCTACACCTTC. This encodes CASSLPQGRGYGYTF.